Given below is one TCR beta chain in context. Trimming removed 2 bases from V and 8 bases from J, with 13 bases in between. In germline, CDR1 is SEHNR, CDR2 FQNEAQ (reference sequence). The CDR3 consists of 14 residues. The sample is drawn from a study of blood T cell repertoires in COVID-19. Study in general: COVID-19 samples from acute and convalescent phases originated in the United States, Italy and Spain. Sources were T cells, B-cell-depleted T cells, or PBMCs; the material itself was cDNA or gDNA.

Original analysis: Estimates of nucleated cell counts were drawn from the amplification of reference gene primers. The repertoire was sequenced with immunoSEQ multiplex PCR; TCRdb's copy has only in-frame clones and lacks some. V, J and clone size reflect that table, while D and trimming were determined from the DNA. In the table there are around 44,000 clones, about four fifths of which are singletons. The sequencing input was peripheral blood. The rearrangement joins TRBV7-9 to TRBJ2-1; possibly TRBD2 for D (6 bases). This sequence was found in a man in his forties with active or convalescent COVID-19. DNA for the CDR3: TGTGCCAGCAGCTTAAGGAGGGAAGCCGATGAGCAGTTCTTC. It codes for CASSLRREADEQFF.